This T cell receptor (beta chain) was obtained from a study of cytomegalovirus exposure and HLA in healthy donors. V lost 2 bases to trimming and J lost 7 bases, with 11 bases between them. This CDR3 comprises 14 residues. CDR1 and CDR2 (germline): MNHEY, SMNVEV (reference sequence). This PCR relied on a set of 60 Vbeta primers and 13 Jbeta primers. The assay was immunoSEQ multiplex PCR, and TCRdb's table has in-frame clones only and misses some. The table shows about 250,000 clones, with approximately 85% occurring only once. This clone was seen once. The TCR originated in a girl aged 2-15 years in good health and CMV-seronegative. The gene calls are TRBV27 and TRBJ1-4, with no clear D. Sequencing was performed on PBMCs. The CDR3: CASSLGAGGEKLFF. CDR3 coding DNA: TGTGCCAGCAGTTTAGGAGCTGGAGGTGAAAAACTGTTTTTT. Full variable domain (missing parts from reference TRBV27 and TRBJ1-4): EAQVTQNPRYLITVTGKKLTVTCSQNMNHEYMSWYRQDPGLGLRQIYYSMNVEVTDKGDVPEGYKVSRKEKRNFPLILESPSPNQTSLYFCASSLGAGGEKLFFGSGTQLSVL.